This TCR beta chain was profiled in a study of OX40 agonist ivuxolimab in advanced cancers. Findings and limits, study-wide: At 0.1-3.0 mg/kg, partial responders had clonal expansion among the lowest observed.

Concerning this clone: Its antigen is as yet unknown.

The table came from immunoSEQ multiplex PCR; TCRdb's copy has only in-frame clones and leaves some out. The sample includes 80,000 to 95,000 clones, about 86% of them seen just once. The V gene's germline CDR1 is MGHDK and CDR2 SYGVNS. Deletions cut 4 bases from V and 6 bases from J, with 15 bases between. This CDR3 has 15 residues. The sample in question was CD4+ or CD8+ T cells sorted from blood, obtained in a trial of the OX40 agonist ivuxolimab. The gene calls are TRBV25-1 and TRBJ1-4; D may be TRBD1 (5 bases). The TCR comes from an adult with an advanced solid tumor such as melanoma, head and neck, liver or kidney cancer. Here the CDR3 reads CASSGRKGLHEKLFF. CDR3 bases: TGTGCCAGCAGTGGACGGAAGGGGCTTCATGAAAAACTGTTTTTT.